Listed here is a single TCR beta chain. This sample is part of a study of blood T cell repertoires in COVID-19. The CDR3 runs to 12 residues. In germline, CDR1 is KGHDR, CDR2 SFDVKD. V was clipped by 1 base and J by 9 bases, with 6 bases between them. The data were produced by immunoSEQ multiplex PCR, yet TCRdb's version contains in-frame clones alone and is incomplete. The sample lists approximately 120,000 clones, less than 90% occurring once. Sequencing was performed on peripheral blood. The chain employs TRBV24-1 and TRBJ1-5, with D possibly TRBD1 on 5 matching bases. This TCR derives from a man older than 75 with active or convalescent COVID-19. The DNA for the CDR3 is TGTGCCACCAGTGATTTAGGGGCGCCCCAGCATTTT. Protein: CATSDLGAPQHF.